The 7 T cell receptor beta chains below were found in one sample sequenced in a study of early T cells in non-severe SARS-CoV-2 infection. Each CDR3 protein is one row after TCRdb ran MiXCR on the 5' RACE reads. The sample shows some 30,000 distinct CDR3 sequences, around 5.9% of them seen only once. Sequenced material: whole blood. The receptors were sampled from an adult who was a healthcare worker with PCR-confirmed SARS-CoV-2 infection or an uninfected control (not recorded which).

Worth noting for this clonotype: Compared with germline, one end of the junction differs, possibly owing to a read error. This chain links TRBV7-9 with TRBJ1-1; 7 nucleotides match TRBD1. Germline assignment: CDR1 SEHNR and CDR2 FQNEAQ (reference sequence). The CDR3 length is 20 residues. The CDR3 DNA reads as TGTGCCAACAGCCCTACGACTACCGGACAGGCAGCCTTTCGGAACACTGAAGCTTTCTTT. Translation gives CANSPTTTGQAAFRNTEAFF.

In its sample, this clonotype was seen many times. This chain joins TRBV20-1 and TRBJ2-7; 10 bases align to TRBD1. The CDR3 is made up of 13 amino acids. V shed 5 bases, J shed 6 bases, and the junction held 7 bases outside the gene matches. Germline CDR1 is DFQATT and CDR2 is SNEGSKA (reference sequence). The CDR3 DNA reads TGCAGTGCTCCACGGACAGGGGGTATCGAGCAGTACTTC. It is translated as CSAPRTGGIEQYF.

This clonotype was picked up a small number of times. The J gene is TRBJ1-2, the V gene TRBV6-6; D call uncertain. The CDR3 is 14 amino acids. The ends were cut back, 6 bases at V and 4 bases at J, with 15 bases in the middle. Germline lookup yields CDR1 MNHNY and CDR2 SVGAGI (reference sequence). The CDR3 reads CASRSPATFYGYTF. CDR3 bases: TGTGCCAGCAGATCGCCGGCAACATTCTATGGCTACACCTTC.

The CDR3 nucleotides are TGTGCCAGCTCACCGCGCGGTGGGCGCCCCGAAGGTGGAAACACCATATATTTT. Translating it yields CASSPRGGRPEGGNTIYF. The gene calls are TRBV18 and TRBJ1-3; no reliable D call. Germline V lookup: CDR1 KGHSH, CDR2 LQKENI. CDR3 size: 18 residues. The V gene lost 3 bases and the J gene lost 3 bases, with 21 bases spanning the gap. The full variable domain, its missing parts supplied by reference TRBV18 and TRBJ1-3, is NAGVMQNPRHLVRRRGQEARLRCSPMKGHSHVYWYRQLPEEGLKFMVYLQKENIIDESGMPKERFSAEFPKEGPSILRIQQVVRGDSAAYFCASSPRGGRPEGGNTIYFGEGSWLTVV.

This clonotype has just a few counts. The rearrangement links TRBV3-1 to TRBJ2-2; D might be TRBD1 (6 bases). The germline gives CDR1 LGHDT, CDR2 YNNKEL (reference sequence). This CDR3 spans 15 amino acids. The V gene lost 2 bases and the J gene lost 4 bases, with 11 bases spanning the gap. The CDR3 spells CASSQRRDTTGELFF. In DNA form, the CDR3 reads TGTGCCAGCAGCCAACGCCGGGACACCACCGGGGAGCTGTTTTTT.

The sample holds many counts of this clonotype. The chain recombines TRBV7-2 with TRBJ2-3; D ambiguous. The germline V gene encodes CDR1 SGHTA and CDR2 FQGNSA. The CDR3 has 14 amino acids. Trimming shortened V by 5 bases and J by 3 bases, and 12 bases separated the two germline ends. CDR3 region: CASSTRRDTDTQYF. The CDR3 DNA sequence: TGTGCCAGCAGCACCCGAAGGGATACAGATACGCAGTATTTT.

Many counts were recorded for this clonotype. The gene calls are TRBV4-1 and TRBJ1-3; the D gene is possibly TRBD1 (5 bases). Germline CDR1 MGHRA, CDR2 YSYEKL. The CDR3 has 17 amino acids. V shed 0 bases and J shed 0 bases, with 12 bases lying between them. CDR3 in DNA: TGCGCCAGCAGCCAAGATCCGTTAGGGGTCTCTGGAAACACCATATATTTT. It specifies CASSQDPLGVSGNTIYF.